These 19 T cell receptor beta chains share one sample of origin, sequenced in a study of blood T cell repertoires in COVID-19 (dated by TCRdb to the early 2020s). The library was generated by the immunoSEQ multiplex PCR assay. Drawn from immuneACCESS, this table holds only the in-frame rearrangements with V and J called that TCRdb kept. Clones are partly lost; checked studies trace under half to an unresolved V gene and leave the rest unexplained. This sample is represented by roughly 260,000 clones; about 91% of them were singletons. Just over 2.5% of the sample rests with the top ten. Sequenced sample: peripheral blood. The receptor source for this set is a person between 18 and 30 years old with COVID-19, enrolled during active disease.

The rearrangement joins TRBV7-3 to TRBJ1-1; possibly TRBD1 for D (5 bases). V gave up 2 bases and J gave up 2 bases, with 12 bases separating them. This CDR3 spans 15 amino acids. The germline V gene has CDR1 SGHTA and CDR2 FQGTGA. CDR3 in amino acids: CASSLDRLDNTEAFF. CDR3 sequence (DNA): TGTGCCAGCAGCTTAGACAGACTGGATAACACTGAAGCTTTCTTT.

This clone was picked up a small number of times. V and J are TRBV4-2 and TRBJ1-4, with 7 positions matching TRBD1. Trimming cost V 5 bases and J 7 bases; bases outside gene matches: 13. The CDR3 is 16 residues long. Per the germline V gene, CDR1 is LGHNA and CDR2 is YNFKEQ. The CDR3 reads CASSAPMPGGFEKLFF. Here the CDR3 DNA reads TGTGCCAGCAGCGCTCCTATGCCAGGGGGATTTGAAAAACTGTTTTTT.

The chain combines TRBV5-1 with TRBJ2-5, with TRBD1 identical over 7 bases. Per the germline V gene, CDR1 is SGHRS and CDR2 is YFSETQ. The J segment lost 1 base and the V segment lost 3 bases, leaving 3 bases of the junction unmatched. There are 14 residues in the CDR3. The CDR3 spells CASSWGTVQETQYF. CDR3 coding DNA: TGCGCCAGCAGCTGGGGGACAGTCCAAGAGACCCAGTACTTC.

The V and J genes are TRBV7-2 and TRBJ2-5; tentative D call: TRBD1 (5 bases). From germline, CDR1 is SGHTA and CDR2 FQGNSA. The CDR3 covers 15 residues. The V gene lost 2 bases and the J gene lost 5 bases, with 15 bases spanning the gap. CDR3 nucleotides: TGTGCCAGCAGCTTATGGAAAGACAGCCTGGAGACCCAGTACTTC. It translates to CASSLWKDSLETQYF. The complete variable domain, with remaining parts taken from reference TRBV7-2 and TRBJ2-5, reads GAGVSQSPSNKVTEKGKDVELRCDPISGHTALYWYRQSLGQGLEFLIYFQGNSAPDKSGLPSDRFSAERTGGSVSTLTIQRTQQEDSAVYLCASSLWKDSLETQYFGPGTRLLVL.

V is TRBV5-4 and J is TRBJ2-7, with 10 bases identical to TRBD1. The germline V gene has CDR1 SGHNT and CDR2 YYREEE (reference sequence). This CDR3 comprises 16 residues. J lost 4 bases, V lost 0 bases, and 7 bases had no gene match. CDR3 loop: CASSLAKGTGVYEQYF. The CDR3 bases are TGTGCCAGCAGCTTGGCCAAAGGGACAGGGGTGTACGAGCAGTACTTC.

CDR3 sequence (DNA): TGTGCCAGCAGCCAGCTGGGACTGGGTCCCTCCTTCTACGAGCAGTACTTC. Translation gives CASSQLGLGPSFYEQYF. The chain uses TRBV7-2 and TRBJ2-7; D may be TRBD2 (6 bases). Germline CDR1 reads SGHTA; CDR2 reads FQGNSA. CDR3 length equals 17 residues. Trimming took 5 bases from V and 3 from J, leaving 23 bases between them.

The chain couples TRBV7-3 to TRBJ2-6; no firm D call. Germline CDR1 reads SGHTA; CDR2 reads FQGTGA. CDR3 length: 16 amino acids. Trimming removed 1 base from V and 4 bases from J, with 11 bases in between. The CDR3 spells CASSLIRVKGANVLTF. CDR3 DNA sequence: TGTGCCAGCAGCTTAATTCGGGTCAAAGGGGCCAACGTCCTGACTTTC.

This clone was counted a single time. V and J are TRBV29-1 and TRBJ1-1; 7 nucleotides line up with TRBD1. Germline V gives CDR1 SQVTM, CDR2 ANQGSEA. The CDR3 has 14 amino acids. Unmatched junction bases numbered 2, after V lost 1 base and J lost 0 bases. The CDR3 loop reads CSVEVQGMNTEAFF. In DNA, the CDR3 is TGCAGCGTTGAAGTACAGGGGATGAACACTGAAGCTTTCTTT. Full variable domain (missing parts from reference TRBV29-1 and TRBJ1-1): SAVISQKPSRDICQRGTSLTIQCQVDSQVTMMFWYRQQPGQSLTLIATANQGSEATYESGFVIDKFPISRPNLTFSTLTVSNMSPEDSSIYLCSVEVQGMNTEAFFGQGTRLTVV.

The V call is TRBV30, the J call TRBJ1-6; no firm D call. V was clipped by 0 bases and J by 10 bases, with 7 bases between them. The CDR3 is 12 amino acids. Germline V gives CDR1 GTSNPN, CDR2 SVGIG (reference sequence). The CDR3 region has the DNA TGTGCCTGGAGTGTATTCGGGTCACCCCTCCACTTT. Its protein is CAWSVFGSPLHF.

CDR3 bases: TGTGCCAGCAGTTCAAGGACAGTTGGTTGGGAGCAGTACTTC. Translation: CASSSRTVGWEQYF. The chain uses TRBV28 and TRBJ2-7; D perhaps matches TRBD1 (6 bases). The germline V gene has CDR1 MDHEN and CDR2 SYDVKM. V lost 4 bases to trimming and J lost 7 bases, with 17 bases between them. The CDR3 covers 14 residues.

V gene TRBV24-1 combines with J gene TRBJ1-5; D is uncertain. Trimming pared 4 bases from V and 9 bases from J, leaving 9 bases between. Germline V gives CDR1 KGHDR, CDR2 SFDVKD. The CDR3 is 12 amino acids. CDR3 region: CATSEGSRPQHF. The DNA for the CDR3 is TGTGCCACCAGTGAGGGTTCTAGGCCCCAGCATTTT.

To note about this clone: The same CDR3 arises from other DNA sequences in this sample as well. The CDR3 bases are TGTGCCAGCAGTGGACAGTTGAACACTGAAGCTTTCTTT. Amino acid sequence: CASSGQLNTEAFF. The chain uses TRBV2 and TRBJ1-1; possibly TRBD1 for D (5 bases). The germline V gene has CDR1 SNHLY and CDR2 FYNNEI. CDR3 size: 13 residues. The germline V and J ends were trimmed by 4 bases and 0 bases, with 6 bases remaining between them.

The V gene is TRBV10-3, the J gene TRBJ1-4; 10 nucleotides line up with TRBD1. Germline CDR1 is ENHRY and CDR2 is SYGVKD. J lost 0 bases, V lost 3 bases, and 7 bases had no gene match. The CDR3 spans 18 residues. DNA of the CDR3: TGTGCCATCAGTGACCCGGGACAGGGGATTCCAACTAATGAAAAACTGTTTTTT. It specifies CAISDPGQGIPTNEKLFF.

The rearrangement uses TRBV6-5 and TRBJ2-1, with TRBD1 matching 8 bases. The germline gives CDR1 MNHEY, CDR2 SVGAGI. V was pared by 2 bases and J by 10 bases, with 1 base of the junction left unmatched. This CDR3 is 12 amino acids long. For the CDR3, the DNA is TGTGCCAGCAGTTACGGACAGGGAGAGCAGTTCTTC. Protein product: CASSYGQGEQFF.

CDR3 DNA: TGTGCCAGCGGACTAGCGGTCAACTCCTACAATGAGCAGTTCTTC. It codes for CASGLAVNSYNEQFF. This rearrangement joins TRBV25-1 to TRBJ2-1; TRBD2 matches 10 bases. Per germline, CDR1 MGHDK and CDR2 SYGVNS. The CDR3 has 15 amino acids. Germline trimming cut 8 bases from V and 0 bases from J; bases unmatched to any gene: 4.

V is TRBV5-6 and J is TRBJ1-6; D remains ambiguous. V lost 5 bases and J 10 bases, leaving 13 bases between the germline ends. Germline V gene sequence: CDR1 SGHDT, CDR2 YYEEEE. There are 13 residues in the CDR3. CDR3 sequence reads: CASRESTGSPLHF. DNA for the CDR3: TGTGCCAGCAGGGAGTCAACGGGATCACCCCTCCACTTT.

V usage is TRBV3-1 (or the pseudogene TRBV3-2) and J usage is TRBJ2-6; tentatively, D is TRBD2 (6 bases). The CDR3 sequence is 16 residues long. Germline-derived CDR1 and CDR2 are LGHDT and YNNKEL (reference sequence). V was trimmed by 1 base and J by 2 bases, leaving 9 bases between them. The CDR3 loop reads CASSQGPGAGANVLTF. CDR3 DNA sequence: TGTGCCAGCAGCCAAGGTCCGGGGGCTGGGGCCAACGTCCTGACTTTC.

The genes are TRBV4-1 and TRBJ2-7, with 8 positions matching TRBD1. CDR1 is MGHRA and CDR2 is YSYEKL in the germline V gene. V lost 4 bases to trimming and J lost 1 base; unmatched junction nucleotides: 6. The CDR3 loop spans 15 amino acids. For the CDR3, the DNA is TGCGCCAGCAGCCTGGGACAGGTTGGGTCCTACGAGCAGTACTTC. Its protein product is CASSLGQVGSYEQYF.

This clone has just a few counts. V is TRBV5-1 and J is TRBJ2-7; a possible D gene is TRBD1 (6 bases). CDR3 length: 15 residues. V was clipped by 0 bases and J by 4 bases, with 14 bases between them. Germline V CDR1 and CDR2: SGHRS, YFSETQ. CDR3 in amino acids: CASSLAVGGLYEQYF. CDR3 coding DNA: TGCGCCAGCAGCTTGGCGGTAGGGGGTTTGTACGAGCAGTACTTC.